The rows below give T cell receptor beta chains drawn from one sample of a study of T cell responses to AZD1222 COVID-19 vaccine. Generated by immunoSEQ multiplex PCR, the TCRdb table keeps only in-frame clones and is missing some. Of 150,000 or so clones in the sample, approximately 90% are singletons; the top ten hold approximately 1.5%. The source material was peripheral blood, sampled on day 0 of AZD1222 vaccination. The receptors here all came from an adult in good health. CDR3s include the opening cysteine and the closing phenylalanine or tryptophan. D genes are given only for firm matches. Only some rows state a clone size, as once, few, many or a class for expanded clones.

j_call: TRBJ2-7
d_call: TRBD2
v_call: TRBV11-2
clone_size: once
cdr3_aa: CASSPFHSGTTYEQYF
cdr3_nt: TGTGCCAGCAGCCCTTTTCACAGCGGGACCACCTACGAGCAGTACTTC

j_call: TRBJ1-1
d_call: NA
v_call: TRBV11-3
clone_size: NA
cdr3_aa: CASSPDRTRAEAFF
cdr3_nt: TGTGCCAGCAGCCCGGACAGAACCCGCGCTGAAGCTTTCTTT

j_call: TRBJ2-7
d_call: NA
v_call: TRBV10-2
clone_size: NA
cdr3_aa: CASSESDYEQYF
cdr3_nt: TGCGCCAGCAGTGAGTCGGACTACGAGCAGTACTTC

j_call: TRBJ1-2
d_call: TRBD1
v_call: TRBV3-1/TRBV3-2
clone_size: NA
cdr3_aa: CASSRNRDRQLYGYTF
cdr3_nt: TGTGCCAGCAGCCGCAACCGGGACAGACAGCTTTATGGCTACACCTTC

j_call: TRBJ1-2
d_call: TRBD1
v_call: TRBV6-5
clone_size: NA
cdr3_aa: CASKRDSFYGYTF
cdr3_nt: TGTGCCAGCAAAAGGGACAGCTTCTATGGCTACACCTTC

j_call: TRBJ1-1
d_call: NA
v_call: TRBV27
clone_size: NA
cdr3_aa: CASSFRAATEAFF
cdr3_nt: TGTGCCAGCAGTTTCAGGGCGGCCACTGAAGCTTTCTTT

j_call: TRBJ2-7
d_call: NA
v_call: TRBV5-1
clone_size: few
cdr3_aa: CASSLAGNEQYF
cdr3_nt: TGCGCCAGCAGCTTGGCCGGGAACGAGCAGTACTTC

j_call: TRBJ2-1
d_call: NA
v_call: TRBV28
clone_size: NA
cdr3_aa: CASTPGPPVVYNEQFF
cdr3_nt: TGTGCCAGCACCCCCGGGCCGCCGGTAGTTTACAATGAGCAGTTCTTC

j_call: TRBJ1-5
d_call: TRBD1
v_call: TRBV19
clone_size: NA
cdr3_aa: CASSRGQGVNQPQHF
cdr3_nt: TGTGCCAGTAGTAGGGGACAGGGGGTAAATCAGCCCCAGCATTTT

j_call: TRBJ1-2
d_call: NA
v_call: TRBV19
clone_size: NA
cdr3_aa: CASSMALYGYTF
cdr3_nt: TGTGCCAGTAGTATGGCCCTCTATGGCTACACCTTC

j_call: TRBJ1-2
d_call: TRBD1
v_call: TRBV7-2
clone_size: NA
cdr3_aa: CASSPQGISGYTF
cdr3_nt: TGTGCCAGCAGCCCACAGGGGATAAGCGGCTACACCTTC